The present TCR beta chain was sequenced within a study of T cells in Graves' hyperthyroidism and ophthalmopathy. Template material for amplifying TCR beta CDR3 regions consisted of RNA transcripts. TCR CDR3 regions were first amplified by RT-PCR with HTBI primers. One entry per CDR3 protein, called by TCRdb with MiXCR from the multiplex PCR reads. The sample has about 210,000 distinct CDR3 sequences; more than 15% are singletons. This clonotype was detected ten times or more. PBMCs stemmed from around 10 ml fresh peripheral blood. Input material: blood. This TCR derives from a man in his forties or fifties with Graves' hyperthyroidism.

The CDR3 nucleotides read TGTGCCAGCAGCCCGTTTGGCACTGAAGCTTTCTTT. It is translated as CASSPFGTEAFF. V is TRBV11-2 and J is TRBJ1-1, with D uncertain. CDR3 size: 12 residues. Trimming took off 5 bases at V and 4 bases at J, with 8 bases between the two ends. CDR1 and CDR2 (germline): SGHAT, FQNNGV.